The present T cell receptor (beta chain) was sequenced within a study of early T cells in non-severe SARS-CoV-2 infection. Study background: Investigators sequenced bulk RNA drawn from unsorted whole blood, and chains remained unpaired. Study-wide points: Private and CD4 specificities were missed by VDJdb matching, which favored anti-spike CD8 responses.

This clonotype was counted only a few times. Its target is not known. This CDR3 is built from 18 residues. V lost 8 bases, J lost 0 bases, and 15 bases stayed unmatched. The germline V gene has CDR1 MDHEN and CDR2 SYDVKM. Attached unique molecular identifiers marked individual cDNA molecules. Each CDR3 protein gets one entry after TCRdb re-called the 5' RACE reads with MiXCR. The table records 80,000 or so distinct CDR3 sequences, roughly an eighth of them present only once. The origin of this receptor is an adult who was a healthcare worker with PCR-confirmed SARS-CoV-2 infection or an uninfected control (not recorded which). The chain combines TRBV28 with TRBJ2-1; 8 positions agree with TRBD2. The specimen sequenced was whole blood. The CDR3 loop reads CASGPITRLASSYNEQFF. In DNA form, the CDR3 reads TGTGCCAGCGGCCCGATAACCCGACTAGCGAGCTCCTACAATGAGCAGTTCTTC.